The rows below give T cell receptor beta chains drawn from one sample of a study of long-term antiretroviral therapy in people with HIV. The table came from immunoSEQ multiplex PCR; TCRdb's copy has only in-frame clones and leaves some out. Found here are about 17,000 clones, roughly 72% of them singletons; the top ten hold about 15%. The input for sequencing was unsorted PBMCs, taken 2.5 years before starting antiretroviral therapy. The receptors come from a woman aged 45-59 years with HIV. Each CDR3 is given with its conserved first and last residue. The D gene is left open where the match is weak. Size is stated for part of the rows, as once, few or many counts, or as a class when the clone is expanded.

CASSPTVHSGNTIYF | TGTGCCAGCAGTCCAACAGTGCACTCTGGAAACACCATATATTTT | . | TRBJ1-3 | TRBV6-5 | .
CASSLDQYSGNTIYF | TGCGCCAGCAGCTTGGATCAGTACTCTGGAAACACCATATATTTT | . | TRBJ1-3 | TRBV5-1 | .
CASSPDRSSVYTF | TGTGCCAGCAGCCCAGACCGTTCTTCGGTCTACACCTTC | few | TRBJ1-2 | TRBV6-4 | .
CASSLGGLAGDTQYF | TGTGCCAGCAGCTTAGGAGGTCTAGCAGGCGATACGCAGTATTTT | . | TRBJ2-3 | TRBV7-3 | .
CAWQEGSSYNSPLHF | TGTGCCTGGCAAGAGGGAAGCTCCTATAATTCACCCCTCCACTTT | . | TRBJ1-6 | TRBV30 | .
CASSTSLGETQYF | TGTGCCAGCAGCACCTCCCTAGGAGAGACCCAGTACTTC | . | TRBJ2-5 | TRBV7-9 | .
CASSRTGGNNEKLFF | TGTGCCAGCAGTCGGACAGGGGGTAATAATGAAAAACTGTTTTTT | few | TRBJ1-4 | TRBV27 | TRBD1
CASKTGVNTEAFF | TGCGCCAGCAAGACCGGGGTTAACACTGAAGCTTTCTTT | . | TRBJ1-1 | TRBV5-1 | .
CASSQDLAPGELFF | TGCGCCAGCAGCCAAGATCTGGCGCCCGGGGAGCTGTTTTTT | once | TRBJ2-2 | TRBV4-1 | .
CASSLSGRGRGNTGELFF | TGTGCCAGCAGTTTATCGGGCAGGGGGAGGGGGAACACCGGGGAGCTGTTTTTT | . | TRBJ2-2 | TRBV27 | .
CSAATRDTEAFF | TGCAGCGCAGCAACCAGGGACACTGAAGCTTTCTTT | . | TRBJ1-1 | TRBV29-1 | .
CASSSPGSTYEQYF | TGTGCCAGCAGCTCCCCCGGGAGCACCTACGAGCAGTACTTC | . | TRBJ2-7 | TRBV7-2 | .
CSVVKGNYGYTF | TGCAGCGTTGTTAAGGGGAACTATGGCTACACCTTC | . | TRBJ1-2 | TRBV29-1 | .
CASSKSGVNYGYTF | TGTGCCAGCAGCAAGTCAGGGGTAAACTATGGCTACACCTTC | few | TRBJ1-2 | TRBV25-1 | .
CASSPGQGGLYSPLHF | TGCGCCAGCAGCCCTGGACAGGGTGGCTTGTATTCACCCCTCCACTTT | few | TRBJ1-6 | TRBV5-1 | TRBD1
CASSYSGERDGYTF | TGTGCCAGCAGTTACAGCGGGGAGAGAGATGGCTACACCTTC | . | TRBJ1-2 | TRBV6-6 | .
CASSLADTLNEKLFF | TGTGCCAGCAGCTTGGCCGATACTCTTAATGAAAAACTGTTTTTT | once | TRBJ1-4 | TRBV5-8 | .
CASSQGTLTNEKLFF | TGTGCCAGCAGCCAAGGAACCTTAACTAATGAAAAACTGTTTTTT | . | TRBJ1-4 | TRBV14 | .
CASSPRQGYEQYF | TGTGCCAGCAGCCCCAGACAGGGCTACGAGCAGTACTTC | . | TRBJ2-7 | TRBV11-1 | TRBD1
CASSLETSGGSQTQYF | TGTGCCAGCAGCTTAGAAACTAGCGGGGGGTCCCAGACCCAGTACTTC | . | TRBJ2-5 | TRBV7-7 | TRBD2
CAWRLRQTGGYGYTF | TGTGCCTGGAGACTACGGCAGACGGGGGGCTATGGCTACACCTTC | . | TRBJ1-2 | TRBV30 | .
CASTDRVGGGYTF | TGTGCCAGCACCGACAGGGTGGGTGGTGGCTACACCTTC | . | TRBJ1-2 | TRBV27 | TRBD1
CASTQASEAFF | TGCGCCAGCACCCAGGCCTCTGAAGCTTTCTTT | . | TRBJ1-1 | TRBV10-2 | .
CASSLGQSSYEQYF | TGCGCCAGCAGCCTTGGACAGAGCTCCTACGAGCAGTACTTC | . | TRBJ2-7 | TRBV4-1 | .
CASSPRAREKLFF | TGTGCCAGCTCACCACGGGCCCGGGAAAAACTGTTTTTT | . | TRBJ1-4 | TRBV18 | .
CASSPSLPGQNNEKLFF | TGTGCCAGCTCACCTTCCTTACCGGGACAGAATAATGAAAAACTGTTTTTT | . | TRBJ1-4 | TRBV18 | TRBD1
CASSIQGLINIQYF | TGTGCCAGTAGTATACAAGGTCTTATCAACATTCAGTACTTC | few | TRBJ2-4 | TRBV19 | .
CASSERGKVNEQFF | TGTGCCAGCAGTGAGAGAGGTAAGGTCAATGAGCAGTTCTTC | few | TRBJ2-1 | TRBV25-1 | .